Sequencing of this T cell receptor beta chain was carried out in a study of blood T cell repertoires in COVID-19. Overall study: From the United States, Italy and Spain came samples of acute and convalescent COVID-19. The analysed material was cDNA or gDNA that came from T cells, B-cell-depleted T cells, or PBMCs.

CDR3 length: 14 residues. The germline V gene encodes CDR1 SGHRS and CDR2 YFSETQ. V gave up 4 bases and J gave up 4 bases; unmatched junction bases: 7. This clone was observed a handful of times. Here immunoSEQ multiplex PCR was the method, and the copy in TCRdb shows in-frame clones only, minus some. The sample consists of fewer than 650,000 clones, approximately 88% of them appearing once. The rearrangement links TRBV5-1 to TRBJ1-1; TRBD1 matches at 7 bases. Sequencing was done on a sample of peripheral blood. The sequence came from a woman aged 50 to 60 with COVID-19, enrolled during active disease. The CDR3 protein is CASSRQGDGTEAFF. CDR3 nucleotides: TGCGCCAGCAGCCGACAGGGAGATGGCACTGAAGCTTTCTTT.